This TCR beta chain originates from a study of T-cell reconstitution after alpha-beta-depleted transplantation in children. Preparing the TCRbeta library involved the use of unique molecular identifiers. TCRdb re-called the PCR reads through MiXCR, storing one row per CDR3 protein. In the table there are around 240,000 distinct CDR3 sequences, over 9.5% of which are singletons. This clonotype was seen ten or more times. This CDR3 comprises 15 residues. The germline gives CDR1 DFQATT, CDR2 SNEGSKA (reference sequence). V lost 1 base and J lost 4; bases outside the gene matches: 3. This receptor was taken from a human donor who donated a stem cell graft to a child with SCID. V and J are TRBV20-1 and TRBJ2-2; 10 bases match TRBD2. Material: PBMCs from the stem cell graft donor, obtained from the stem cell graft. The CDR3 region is CSARVVAGGTGELFF. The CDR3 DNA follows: TGCAGTGCTAGAGTGGTAGCGGGGGGCACCGGGGAGCTGTTTTTT.